This T cell receptor (beta chain) originates from a study of blood T cell repertoires in COVID-19. Study summary: Samples came from the United States, Italy and Spain, spanning acute and convalescent COVID-19. T cells, B-cell-depleted T cells, or PBMCs provided the cDNA or gDNA that served as material.

CDR1 GTSNPN and CDR2 SVGIG come from the germline V gene (reference sequence). The V end was cut by 3 bases, the J end by 6 bases, with 16 bases between. CDR3 size: 14 residues. Authors' analysis steps: Reference gene primer amplification yielded estimated nucleated cell counts. Profiled with immunoSEQ multiplex PCR; TCRdb holds only in-frame clones, not every one. The V and J calls and clone size were taken over from that table, and D and trimming were inferred from the DNA. Of about 81,000 clones listed, 84% are singletons. Sequenced sample: peripheral blood. V gene TRBV30 combines with J gene TRBJ2-3, with a weak D call TRBD2 (7 bases). The TCR sequence derives from a human donor in a cohort sampled during active COVID-19. CDR3 DNA sequence: TGTGCCTGGAGGCGGGGGCCCGCCGGTGATACGCAGTATTTT. It is translated as CAWRRGPAGDTQYF.